This TCR beta chain was sequenced for a study of T cell responses to AZD1222 COVID-19 vaccine. Regarding the study as a whole: White British people made up most donors, females outnumbered males, and clonal diversity was possibly underestimated. Samples come after the peak T cell response, not at day 14. Reportedly, close to half of spike-specific TCRs are directed against unmutated variant regions.

TCRdb's table, derived via immunoSEQ multiplex PCR, lists solely in-frame clones and lacks some. The sample contains around 160,000 clones, 80% to 85% of which appear only once. As concerns this clone: Its specificity is not known.

The input for sequencing was peripheral blood, taken on day 0 of MenACWY control vaccination. The clonotype comes from an adult in good health.

CDR3 bases: TGTGCCAGTAGTATTCCGGGACACCATAATTCACCCCTCCACTTT. It is translated as CASSIPGHHNSPLHF. This chain joins TRBV19 and TRBJ1-6; tentative D call: TRBD1 (6 bases). This CDR3 is 15 amino acids long. The V gene's germline CDR1 is LNHDA and CDR2 SQIVND (reference sequence). V shed 3 bases and J shed 5 bases, with 11 bases lying between them.